This passage covers 7 T cell receptor beta chains from one sample sequenced in a study of shared clonotypes between healthy human individuals. Data came from immunoSEQ multiplex PCR; TCRdb stores just in-frame clones and leaves some out. Found here are about a million clones, about 75% of them singletons; the top ten hold about 1.5%. The sample was memory CD4+ T cells sorted from blood. The subset is: CD45RA-negative fraction. The receptor source for this set is a man between 18 and 29 years old in good health.

The chain joins TRBV7-9 to TRBJ2-1; 9 positions match TRBD2. Germline CDR1 SEHNR, CDR2 FQNEAQ (reference sequence). CDR3 length: 16 amino acids. The ends lost 2 bases at V and 2 bases at J; junction bases unmatched: 4. CDR3 residues: CASSLMGGRAYNEQFF. The CDR3, as DNA: TGTGCCAGCAGCTTAATGGGCGGGAGGGCCTACAATGAGCAGTTCTTC.

This chain connects TRBV28 to TRBJ2-1; D ambiguous. From germline, CDR1 is MDHEN and CDR2 SYDVKM. There are 13 residues in the CDR3. V gave up 7 bases and J gave up 3 bases, with 10 bases separating them. CDR3 sequence reads: CASTRGNYNEQFF. For the CDR3, the DNA is TGTGCCAGCACCCGAGGAAACTACAATGAGCAGTTCTTC.

As concerns this clone: The sample holds other DNA sequences that translate to the same CDR3. This chain links TRBV5-1 with TRBJ1-1; D is unclear. The CDR3 sequence is 14 residues long. Germline CDR1 is SGHRS and CDR2 is YFSETQ. V dropped 0 bases and J dropped 1 base, with 7 bases sitting between them. CDR3 loop: CASSLVAENTEAFF. The DNA for the CDR3 is TGCGCCAGCAGCTTGGTTGCAGAGAACACTGAAGCTTTCTTT. Variable domain in full (rest from reference TRBV5-1 and TRBJ1-1): KAGVTQTPRYLIKTRGQQVTLSCSPISGHRSVSWYQQTPGQGLQFLFEYFSETQRNKGNFPGRFSGRQFSNSRSEMNVSTLELGDSALYLCASSLVAENTEAFFGQGTRLTVV.

The genes are TRBV28 and TRBJ2-3; the D gene is possibly TRBD1 (5 bases). In germline, CDR1 is MDHEN, CDR2 SYDVKM. The CDR3 runs to 15 residues. V shed 3 bases and J shed 5 bases, with 15 bases lying between them. The CDR3 DNA sequence: TGTGCCAGCAGTTTTTCCGCTTTCAGGGTAGATACGCAGTATTTT. Encoded protein: CASSFSAFRVDTQYF.

There are a few counts of this clone. The same CDR3 arises from other DNA sequences in this sample as well. The DNA of the CDR3 is TGTGCCAGTAGAGGGACGAATCAGCCCCAGCATTTT. This codes for CASRGTNQPQHF. V is TRBV19 and J is TRBJ1-5; D may be TRBD1 (5 bases). The CDR3 runs 12 residues. Germline CDR1 and CDR2: LNHDA and SQIVND (reference sequence). V was cut by 6 bases and J by 4 bases, with 7 bases left in between.

Points on this clone: The sample holds other DNA sequences that translate to the same CDR3. The chain combines TRBV18 with TRBJ1-1, with a weak D call TRBD1 (5 bases). The CDR3 is made up of 14 amino acids. In germline, CDR1 is KGHSH, CDR2 LQKENI. Deletions cut 3 bases from V and 1 base from J, with 9 bases between. For the CDR3, the DNA is TGTGCCAGCTCACCGGGGACCGCGAACACTGAAGCTTTCTTT. Translating gives CASSPGTANTEAFF.

The chain combines TRBV6-1 with TRBJ1-3; D unresolved. The CDR3 runs to 14 residues. Trimming removed 3 bases at V and 0 bases at J, with 6 bases between. From germline, CDR1 is MNHNS and CDR2 SASEGT. CDR3 DNA: TGTGCCAGCAGTGATCAGATCTCTGGAAACACCATATATTTT. Amino acids: CASSDQISGNTIYF.